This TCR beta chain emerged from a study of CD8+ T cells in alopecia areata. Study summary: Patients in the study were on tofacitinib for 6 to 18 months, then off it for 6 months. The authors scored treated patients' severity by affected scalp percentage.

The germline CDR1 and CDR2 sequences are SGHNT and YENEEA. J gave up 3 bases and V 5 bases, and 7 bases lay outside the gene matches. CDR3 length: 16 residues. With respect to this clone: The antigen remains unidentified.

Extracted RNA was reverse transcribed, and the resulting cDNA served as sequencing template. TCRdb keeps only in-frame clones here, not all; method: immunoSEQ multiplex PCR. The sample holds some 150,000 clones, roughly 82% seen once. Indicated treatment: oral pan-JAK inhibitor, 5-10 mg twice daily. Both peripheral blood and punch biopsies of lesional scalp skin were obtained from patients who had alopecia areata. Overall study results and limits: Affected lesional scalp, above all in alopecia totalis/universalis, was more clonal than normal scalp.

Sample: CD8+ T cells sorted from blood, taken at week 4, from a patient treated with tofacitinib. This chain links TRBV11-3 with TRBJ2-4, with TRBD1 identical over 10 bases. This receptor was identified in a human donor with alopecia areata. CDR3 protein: CASSPMTGGIKNIQYF. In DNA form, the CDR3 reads TGTGCCAGCAGCCCGATGACAGGGGGCATCAAAAACATTCAGTACTTC. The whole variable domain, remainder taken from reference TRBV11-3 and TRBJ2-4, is EAGVVQSPRYKIIEKKQPVAFWCNPISGHNTLYWYLQNLGQGPELLIRYENEEAVDDSQLPKDRFSAERLKGVDSTLKIQPAELGDSAVYLCASSPMTGGIKNIQYFGAGTRLSVL.